Each of the 28 T cell receptor beta chains below was sequenced from the same sample in a study of blood T cell repertoires in COVID-19. Some clones are missing from TCRdb's copy, which holds only in-frame ones; the method was immunoSEQ multiplex PCR. This sample has just under 150,000 clones, with 87% found just once. The source material was peripheral blood. These receptors came from a woman between 45 and 65 years old with acute or convalescent COVID-19.

V gene TRBV12-2 combines with J gene TRBJ2-3; the table calls TRBD2, which could not be checked here. TRBV12-2 is assigned pseudogene status. This CDR3 has 16 residues. The CDR3 spells CASRLTGGEGTDTQYF. CDR3 sequence (DNA): TGTGCAAGTCGCTTAACCGGGGGGGAGGGCACAGATACGCAGTATTTT.

The V call is TRBV6-1, the J call TRBJ2-3, with TRBD2 matching over 7 bases. The V gene end was trimmed by 4 bases and the J gene end by 0 bases; junction bases not matched to a gene: 7. Per the germline V gene, CDR1 is MNHNS and CDR2 is SASEGT. The CDR3 contains 16 residues. The CDR3 sequence: CASSGTSWASTDTQYF. The CDR3 nucleotides are TGTGCCAGCAGTGGGACTAGTTGGGCTAGCACAGATACGCAGTATTTT.

The CDR3 DNA is TGTGCCATCAGACCTACAGGGCTAGCTAATGAAAAACTGTTTTTT. Its protein product is CAIRPTGLANEKLFF. The J gene is TRBJ1-4, the V gene TRBV10-3, with TRBD1 as a possible D gene (6 bases). The CDR3 totals 15 residues. V lost 6 bases and J 3 bases, leaving 14 bases between the germline ends. Germline loops: CDR1 ENHRY, CDR2 SYGVKD.

The J gene is TRBJ1-1, the V gene TRBV7-3; D is ambiguous. The V gene's germline CDR1 is SGHTA and CDR2 FQGTGA. V lost 1 base and J lost 8, with 11 bases in between. This CDR3 spans 13 amino acids. The DNA for the CDR3 is TGTGCCAGCAGCTTAAACCCCAGGAGGGAAGCTTTCTTT. Protein sequence: CASSLNPRREAFF.

This chain uses TRBV2 with TRBJ2-1; 7 nucleotides match TRBD2. The germline V gene has CDR1 SNHLY and CDR2 FYNNEI. This CDR3 has 16 amino acids. The trim removed 6 bases at V and 10 bases at J, leaving 18 bases unmatched. CDR3 DNA: TGTGCCAGCAGCCCTTACACCGGGACTACCCAAAAGGAGCAGTTCTTC. Translation: CASSPYTGTTQKEQFF.

The rearrangement uses TRBV5-1 and TRBJ1-6, with a possible D match to TRBD1 (6 bases). The germline V and J ends were trimmed by 3 bases and 7 bases, with 14 bases remaining between them. The germline CDR1 and CDR2 sequences are SGHRS and YFSETQ. CDR3 length: 15 amino acids. CDR3 coding DNA: TGCGCCAGCAGCTCTACAGGGAACCCCAATTCACCCCTCCACTTT. It codes for CASSSTGNPNSPLHF.

The V gene is TRBV7-3, the J gene TRBJ2-3, with D uncertain. The V gene's germline CDR1 is SGHTA and CDR2 FQGTGA. V shed 6 bases and J shed 1 base, with 8 bases lying between them. The CDR3 spans 13 residues. The CDR3 sequence: CASRLSGTDTQYF. The CDR3 DNA reads as TGTGCCAGCAGATTGTCTGGCACAGATACGCAGTATTTT.

The CDR3 spells CASSLAEAPSGNTIYF. The DNA of the CDR3 is TGTGCCAGCAGCTTAGCGGAGGCTCCCTCTGGAAACACCATATATTTT. The chain couples TRBV7-6 to TRBJ1-3; D is unclear. Per germline, CDR1 SGHVS and CDR2 FNYEAQ. With 0 bases removed from V and 0 bases from J, the gap between germline ends came to 9 bases. CDR3 length: 16 amino acids.

The chain links TRBV6-2 or TRBV6-3 to TRBJ2-3, with 7 bases fitting TRBD2. Germline assignment: CDR1 MNHEY and CDR2 SVGEGT. This CDR3 contains 14 residues. The J segment lost 2 bases and the V segment lost 6 bases, leaving 5 bases of the junction unmatched. CDR3 amino acids: CASSLGLVTDTQYF. The CDR3 DNA is TGTGCCAGCAGCCTTGGACTAGTCACAGATACGCAGTATTTT.

V is TRBV10-3 and J is TRBJ2-3; 7 bases match TRBD1. V lost 2 bases and J lost 0; bases outside the gene matches: 11. This CDR3 comprises 18 residues. Germline CDR1 reads ENHRY; CDR2 reads SYGVKD. The CDR3 region is CAISEPDRAFASTDTQYF. The CDR3 DNA follows: TGTGCCATCAGTGAGCCCGACAGGGCCTTCGCTAGCACAGATACGCAGTATTTT.

This clone was seen only a few times. The sample holds other DNA sequences that translate to the same CDR3. V is TRBV3-1 (or the pseudogene TRBV3-2) and J is TRBJ1-5; D not certain. Germline values: CDR1 LGHDT, CDR2 YNNKEL (reference sequence). This CDR3 comprises 13 residues. V was shortened by 0 bases and J by 7 bases, with 7 bases between the two germline ends. DNA of the CDR3: TGTGCCAGCAGCCAAGATCTAGACCAGCCCCAGCATTTT. Encoded protein: CASSQDLDQPQHF.

The chain recombines TRBV10-1 with TRBJ2-7, with TRBD1 matching 9 bases. The CDR3 has 16 amino acids. Germline V gene sequence: CDR1 WNHNN, CDR2 SYGVQD (reference sequence). Trimming cost V 0 bases and J 4 bases; bases outside gene matches: 7. The CDR3 reads CASSESLGTGSYEQYF. CDR3 sequence (DNA): TGCGCCAGCAGTGAGTCATTGGGGACAGGGAGTTACGAGCAGTACTTC.

A single count supports this clone. V gene TRBV19 combines with J gene TRBJ2-1; D may be TRBD1 (5 bases). The CDR3 is made up of 15 amino acids. Germline CDR1 LNHDA, CDR2 SQIVND (reference sequence). Deletions cut 3 bases from V and 5 bases from J, with 14 bases between. The CDR3 here is CASSISSDNHNEQFF. The CDR3 DNA reads as TGTGCCAGTAGTATTTCATCGGACAACCACAATGAGCAGTTCTTC. Drawing the rest from reference TRBV19 and TRBJ2-1, the complete variable domain is DGGITQSPKYLFRKEGQNVTLSCEQNLNHDAMYWYRQDPGQGLRLIYYSQIVNDFQKGDIAEGYSVSREKKESFPLTVTSAQKNPTAFYLCASSISSDNHNEQFFGPGTRLTVL.

V is TRBV19 and J is TRBJ2-3; possible D gene TRBD1, 6 bases. This CDR3 spans 15 amino acids. Germline CDR1 LNHDA, CDR2 SQIVND (reference sequence). With 5 bases removed from V and 3 bases from J, the gap between germline ends came to 15 bases. Here the CDR3 DNA reads TGTGCCAGTAGTCCCTCAAGGGGGAGTACAGATACGCAGTATTTT. Translation gives CASSPSRGSTDTQYF.

This chain connects TRBV28 to TRBJ1-4; D perhaps matches TRBD1 (5 bases). Trimming removed 4 bases from V and 10 bases from J, with 16 bases in between. CDR1 MDHEN and CDR2 SYDVKM come from the germline V gene. This CDR3 contains 14 residues. The CDR3 protein is CASSSGGWVGKLFF. CDR3 in DNA: TGTGCCAGCAGTTCCGGGGGTTGGGTCGGAAAACTGTTTTTT.

This chain uses TRBV6-5 with TRBJ2-1, with D perhaps matching TRBD2 (6 bases). Germline CDR1 is MNHEY and CDR2 is SVGAGI. The CDR3 is 13 residues long. V was trimmed by 6 bases and J by 7 bases, leaving 13 bases between them. CDR3 region: CASSPREQNEQFF. As DNA, the CDR3 is TGTGCCAGCAGCCCACGGGAGCAGAATGAGCAGTTCTTC.

The chain uses TRBV5-6 and TRBJ2-1, with D uncertain. V was pared by 6 bases and J by 0 bases, with 13 bases between. The CDR3 covers 15 residues. Germline V CDR1 and CDR2: SGHDT, YYEEEE. As DNA, the CDR3 is TGTGCCAGCATGTACACTACGAGCTCCTACAATGAGCAGTTCTTC. Amino acid sequence: CASMYTTSSYNEQFF. The variable domain in full, with the rest retrieved from reference TRBV5-6 and TRBJ2-1, is DAGVTQSPTHLIKTRGQQVTLRCSPKSGHDTVSWYQQALGQGPQFIFQYYEEEERQRGNFPDRFSGHQFPNYSSELNVNALLLGDSALYLCASMYTTSSYNEQFFGPGTRLTVL.

The V gene is TRBV19, the J gene TRBJ2-1; TRBD1 agrees at 7 bases. The CDR3 is 15 amino acids. V lost 0 bases, J lost 4 bases, and 3 bases stayed unmatched. Germline lookup yields CDR1 LNHDA and CDR2 SQIVND (reference sequence). CDR3 region: CASSIEGQPYNEQFF. In nucleotides, the CDR3 is TGTGCCAGTAGTATAGAGGGACAGCCATACAATGAGCAGTTCTTC.

The CDR3 coding sequence is TGTGCCAGCAGCAAACCTCCCAGGGGTCGCTATGGCTACACCTTC. It is translated as CASSKPPRGRYGYTF. V and J are TRBV21-1 and TRBJ1-2; TRBD1, the table's D call, lacks a check against the DNA. TRBV21-1 is listed as a pseudogene. The CDR3 runs 15 residues.

This clone was observed a handful of times. The CDR3 here is CASRGAAYEQYF. CDR3 in DNA: TGTGCCAGCAGGGGGGCTGCCTACGAGCAGTACTTC. The J gene is TRBJ2-7, the V gene TRBV2, with D perhaps matching TRBD1 (6 bases). This CDR3 region has 12 residues. With 6 bases removed from V and 2 bases from J, the gap between germline ends came to 8 bases. The germline V gene has CDR1 SNHLY and CDR2 FYNNEI.

This chain connects TRBV9 to TRBJ1-1, with D unclear. The V end was cut by 1 base, the J end by 2 bases, with 9 bases between. Germline CDR1 reads SGDLS; CDR2 reads YYNGEE. This CDR3 is built from 14 residues. The CDR3 is CASSVIGDNTEAFF. The CDR3 DNA is TGTGCCAGCAGCGTAATCGGAGATAACACTGAAGCTTTCTTT. Full variable domain (rest looked up from reference TRBV9 and TRBJ1-1): DSGVTQTPKHLITATGQRVTLRCSPRSGDLSVYWYQQSLDQGLQFLIQYYNGEERAKGNILERFSAQQFPDLHSELNLSSLELGDSALYFCASSVIGDNTEAFFGQGTRLTVV.

The gene calls are TRBV7-9 and TRBJ1-2; D perhaps matches TRBD1 (6 bases). V was trimmed by 1 base and J by 3 bases, leaving 12 bases between them. In germline, CDR1 is SEHNR, CDR2 FQNEAQ (reference sequence). The CDR3 loop spans 15 amino acids. The CDR3 DNA is TGTGCCAGCAGCTTAGTCCAGGGGTATCACTATGGCTACACCTTC. This encodes CASSLVQGYHYGYTF. Filled out from reference TRBV7-9 and TRBJ1-2, the complete variable domain reads DTGVSQNPRHKITKRGQNVTFRCDPISEHNRLYWYRQTLGQGPEFLTYFQNEAQLEKSRLLSDRFSAERPKGSFSTLEIQRTEQGDSAMYLCASSLVQGYHYGYTFGSGTRLTVV.

The genes are TRBV7-8 and TRBJ2-7, with TRBD2 identical over 7 bases. CDR3 length: 15 amino acids. The junction had 8 bases not matched to a gene; V was cut back by 4 bases and J by 2 bases. Germline values: CDR1 SGHVS, CDR2 FQNEAQ. This CDR3 reads CASSSATSAAYEQYF. In nucleotides, the CDR3 is TGTGCCAGCAGCTCCGCAACTAGCGCGGCCTACGAGCAGTACTTC.

The V gene is TRBV7-9, the J gene TRBJ2-3; D is unresolved. The CDR3 has 13 amino acids. V dropped 0 bases and J dropped 2 bases, with 3 bases sitting between them. Germline V lookup: CDR1 SEHNR, CDR2 FQNEAQ (reference sequence). The chain's CDR3 is CASSLAITDTQYF. DNA of the CDR3: TGTGCCAGCAGCTTAGCTATCACAGATACGCAGTATTTT.

The chain uses TRBV19 and TRBJ1-2, with D possibly matching TRBD1 (6 bases). Germline-derived CDR1 and CDR2 are LNHDA and SQIVND (reference sequence). This CDR3 has 14 amino acids. Trimming took off 5 bases at V and 4 bases at J, with 14 bases between the two ends. The CDR3: CASSQGYLFYGYTF. Written as DNA, the CDR3 is TGTGCCAGTAGTCAGGGGTACTTATTCTATGGCTACACCTTC.

This chain uses TRBV19 with TRBJ2-1, with TRBD2 identical over 9 bases. The CDR3 length is 15 residues. Germline CDR1 and CDR2: LNHDA and SQIVND (reference sequence). Unmatched junction bases numbered 8, after V lost 7 bases and J lost 4 bases. As DNA, the CDR3 is TGTGCCAGTAAAGGGAGTAGCGGGAGTTACAATGAGCAGTTCTTC. This translates into CASKGSSGSYNEQFF.

The chain uses TRBV19 and TRBJ1-5, with 7 bases lining up with TRBD1. The CDR3 length is 13 residues. V shed 7 bases and J 4 bases; nucleotides not matched to a gene: 4. The germline V gene has CDR1 LNHDA and CDR2 SQIVND (reference sequence). CDR3: CASTVDRNQPQHF. Here the CDR3 DNA reads TGTGCCAGTACGGTGGACAGGAATCAGCCCCAGCATTTT.

The rearrangement links TRBV29-1 to TRBJ2-1; 9 bases match TRBD2. The CDR3 sequence is 19 residues long. The trim removed 4 bases at V and 2 bases at J, leaving 18 bases unmatched. Germline V gene lookup returns CDR1 SQVTM and CDR2 ANQGSEA. The CDR3 region has the DNA TGCAGCGTTGTGCCCATTGTAGCGGGAGATGTATTCGCCTACAATGAGCAGTTCTTC. It translates to CSVVPIVAGDVFAYNEQFF.